The 26 T cell receptor beta chains reported below all come from one sample, sequenced in a study of identical twins. Via MiXCR, TCRdb re-called the 5' RACE reads, giving one row per CDR3 protein. The sample lists roughly 470,000 distinct CDR3 sequences; more than 13% were seen once. The same data also contributed to another study, on yellow fever vaccine responses in identical twins.

The specimen was CD4+ T cells sorted from blood. These receptors came from a woman under 30 in good health.

This clonotype came up many times. The rearrangement uses TRBV5-1 and TRBJ2-5; a weak D match, TRBD2 (5 bases). This CDR3 is built from 16 residues. V lost 4 bases and J lost 2, with 18 bases in between. Germline assignment: CDR1 SGHRS and CDR2 YFSETQ. In nucleotides, the CDR3 is TGCGCCAGCAGCAGCGGACTGTCCAGCCTTCAAGAGACCCAGTACTTC. This encodes CASSSGLSSLQETQYF.

This clonotype was seen at least ten times. The chain couples TRBV24-1 to TRBJ2-2; D gene ambiguous. CDR3 size: 16 residues. Trimming pared 2 bases from V and 2 bases from J, leaving 11 bases between. Per germline, CDR1 KGHDR and CDR2 SFDVKD. The CDR3 is CATSDSRGQNTGELFF. CDR3 in DNA: TGTGCCACCAGTGATTCTCGAGGCCAAAACACCGGGGAGCTGTTTTTT.

This clonotype has at least ten counts. The V and J genes are TRBV5-1 and TRBJ1-6; 7 bases map to TRBD1. V lost 4 bases to trimming and J lost 8 bases; unmatched junction nucleotides: 6. The CDR3 loop spans 14 amino acids. Germline V gene sequence: CDR1 SGHRS, CDR2 YFSETQ. Here the CDR3 DNA reads TGCGCCAGCAGCCCAGGACAGGATTATTCACCCCTCCACTTT. Its translation: CASSPGQDYSPLHF.

The chain uses TRBV4-2 and TRBJ1-6; D is unclear. Deletions cut 4 bases from V and 2 bases from J, with 9 bases between. Germline-derived CDR1 and CDR2 are LGHNA and YNFKEQ. The CDR3 loop spans 15 amino acids. The DNA for the CDR3 is TGTGCCAGCAGCCCCGGACGGGCCTATAATTCACCCCTCCACTTT. Its translation: CASSPGRAYNSPLHF.

The chain uses TRBV4-2 and TRBJ2-5, with D possibly TRBD2 on 5 matching bases. Trimming stripped 1 base from V and 2 bases from J, with 17 bases between. This CDR3 has 17 amino acids. Germline V gene lookup returns CDR1 LGHNA and CDR2 YNFKEQ. The CDR3 sequence: CASSQASQLAEQETQYF. Written as DNA, the CDR3 is TGTGCCAGCAGCCAAGCCTCCCAGCTAGCAGAACAAGAGACCCAGTACTTC.

This clonotype was found a few times. The chain has TRBV20-1 and TRBJ2-5; 7 nucleotides agree with TRBD2. This CDR3 is 13 amino acids long. CDR1 is DFQATT and CDR2 is SNEGSKA in the germline V gene (reference sequence). Losses at the gene ends were 5 bases for V and 5 bases for J; bases not matched to a gene: 8. As DNA, the CDR3 is TGCAGTGCTTTCGAAACAGCGGGGGAGACCCAGTACTTC. This encodes CSAFETAGETQYF.

The chain joins TRBV7-2 to TRBJ2-1, with D maybe TRBD2 (6 bases). The CDR3 runs to 19 residues. CDR1 is SGHTA and CDR2 is FQGNSA in the germline V gene. Deletions cut 0 bases from V and 2 bases from J, with 20 bases between. The CDR3, as DNA: TGTGCCAGCAGCTTAGCGTCATTACGGGCTAGCGTTGCCTACAATGAGCAGTTCTTC. It codes for CASSLASLRASVAYNEQFF. Together with reference TRBV7-2 and TRBJ2-1, the CDR3 gives the full variable domain: GAGVSQSPSNKVTEKGKDVELRCDPISGHTALYWYRQSLGQGLEFLIYFQGNSAPDKSGLPSDRFSAERTGGSVSTLTIQRTQQEDSAVYLCASSLASLRASVAYNEQFFGPGTRLTVL.

This clonotype was observed many times. This sequence joins TRBV4-3 and TRBJ2-1; D perhaps matches TRBD1 (5 bases). CDR1 and CDR2 (germline): LGHNA, YSLEER. The CDR3 contains 13 residues. V was shortened by 1 base and J by 10 bases, with 11 bases between the two germline ends. The CDR3 reads CASSQVLGVEQFF. The CDR3 DNA is TGCGCCAGCAGCCAAGTCCTAGGGGTCGAGCAGTTCTTC.

V gene TRBV30 combines with J gene TRBJ2-7; 9 bases are a match to TRBD1. This CDR3 spans 12 amino acids. Germline V gene data show CDR1 as GTSNPN and CDR2 as SVGIG (reference sequence). The ends lost 5 bases at V and 3 bases at J; junction bases unmatched: 2. This CDR3 reads CAWGGQGYEQYF. DNA for the CDR3: TGTGCCTGGGGGGGACAGGGCTACGAGCAGTACTTC.

This clonotype has more than one count but fewer than ten. The V and J genes are TRBV12-3 or TRBV12-4 and TRBJ2-2; no firm D call. The V gene lost 1 base and the J gene lost 2 bases, with 14 bases spanning the gap. CDR3 length: 17 residues. CDR3 loop: CASSLGPPGTNTGELFF. The CDR3 nucleotides are TGTGCCAGCAGTTTAGGTCCTCCAGGCACCAACACCGGGGAGCTGTTTTTT.

This clonotype showed up just a few times. The rearrangement links TRBV7-9 to TRBJ2-1; TRBD2 matches at 8 bases. Germline V CDR1 and CDR2: SEHNR, FQNEAQ (reference sequence). The length of the CDR3 is 15 residues. V lost 4 bases to trimming and J lost 3 bases; unmatched junction nucleotides: 5. CDR3 DNA: TGTGCCAGCAGCTCGGGGGGGCCGTTCTACAATGAGCAGTTCTTC. This translates into CASSSGGPFYNEQFF. Full variable domain (outside the CDR3, taken from reference TRBV7-9 and TRBJ2-1): DTGVSQNPRHKITKRGQNVTFRCDPISEHNRLYWYRQTLGQGPEFLTYFQNEAQLEKSRLLSDRFSAERPKGSFSTLEIQRTEQGDSAMYLCASSSGGPFYNEQFFGPGTRLTVL.

This clonotype was counted a few times. V is TRBV20-1 and J is TRBJ2-1; D gene ambiguous. The CDR3 runs to 15 residues. Germline V gene data show CDR1 as DFQATT and CDR2 as SNEGSKA (reference sequence). Trimming cost V 1 base and J 3 bases, with 13 bases left between them. CDR3: CSARVPGFHYNEQFF. The CDR3, as DNA: TGCAGTGCTAGAGTCCCCGGATTTCACTACAATGAGCAGTTCTTC.

This clonotype has more than one count but fewer than ten. The rearrangement links TRBV7-8 to TRBJ2-2; TRBD1 agrees at 7 bases. Per germline, CDR1 SGHVS and CDR2 FQNEAQ. The CDR3 runs 17 residues. J lost 0 bases, V lost 5 bases, and 9 bases had no gene match. CDR3 residues: CASSPRPTGANTGELFF. The DNA of the CDR3 is TGTGCCAGCAGCCCTAGGCCTACAGGGGCGAACACCGGGGAGCTGTTTTTT.

In the case of this clonotype: The junction differs from germline at one of its ends, possibly a read error. The chain employs TRBV25-1 and TRBJ1-1, with D perhaps matching TRBD1 (5 bases). The CDR3 is 15 residues long. Germline V gene data show CDR1 as MGHDK and CDR2 as SYGVNS. The chain's CDR3 is CASSEPGAMNAEAFF. CDR3 in DNA: TGTGCCAGCAGTGAACCTGGGGCCATGAACGCTGAAGCTTTCTTT.

This clonotype was observed a few times. The J gene is TRBJ2-1, the V gene TRBV2, with D tentatively TRBD1 or TRBD2 (5 bases each). Per germline, CDR1 SNHLY and CDR2 FYNNEI. The CDR3 loop spans 16 amino acids. V was pared by 8 bases and J by 2 bases, with 19 bases between. CDR3 sequence: CASLSGTSKAYNEQFF. DNA for the CDR3: TGTGCCAGCCTCTCGGGGACCTCTAAGGCCTACAATGAGCAGTTCTTC.

At least ten counts were recorded for this clonotype. The V gene is TRBV12-3 or TRBV12-4, the J gene TRBJ2-1; D may be TRBD2 (6 bases). Between the trimmed V and J ends, which lost 7 bases and 10 bases, there was a span of 17 bases. This CDR3 is built from 13 residues. CDR3 bases: TGTGCCAGCACCCCGGGCGGAGGGAGGGAGCAGTTCTTC. Its translation: CASTPGGGREQFF.

V and J are TRBV7-9 and TRBJ1-3; D uncertain. The germline V and J ends were trimmed by 5 bases and 3 bases, with 8 bases remaining between them. The CDR3 is 13 residues long. Germline V lookup: CDR1 SEHNR, CDR2 FQNEAQ (reference sequence). This CDR3 is CASSHSSGNTIYF. CDR3 sequence (DNA): TGTGCCAGCAGCCACTCCAGTGGAAACACCATATATTTT.

The rearrangement links TRBV5-1 to TRBJ1-6; TRBD1 aligns across 7 bases. CDR1 and CDR2 from the germline V gene are SGHRS and YFSETQ. The ends lost 3 bases at V and 5 bases at J; junction bases unmatched: 2. The CDR3 length is 14 residues. This CDR3 is CASSSGQNNSPLHF. The CDR3 DNA follows: TGCGCCAGCAGCTCGGGACAGAATAATTCACCCCTCCACTTT.

This sequence joins TRBV15 and TRBJ2-2, with TRBD1 as a possible D gene (5 bases). V lost 4 bases and J 4 bases, leaving 19 bases between the germline ends. Germline values: CDR1 LNHNV, CDR2 YYDKDF (reference sequence). This CDR3 contains 17 residues. CDR3 sequence reads: CATSTLAKGRGTGELFF. The CDR3 region has the DNA TGTGCCACCAGCACCCTGGCGAAGGGGCGAGGCACCGGGGAGCTGTTTTTT.

In its sample, this clonotype was seen a few times. The CDR3 sequence: CASSKQGAGDIQYF. CDR3 sequence (DNA): TGTGCCAGCAGCAAACAGGGGGCGGGGGACATTCAGTACTTC. The chain links TRBV11-2 to TRBJ2-4, with TRBD1 identical over 9 bases. This CDR3 region has 14 residues. V shed 5 bases, J shed 8 bases, and the junction held 7 bases outside the gene matches. The germline gives CDR1 SGHAT, CDR2 FQNNGV.

This sequence joins TRBV12-3 or TRBV12-4 and TRBJ2-1; 10 nucleotides match TRBD2. The CDR3 consists of 15 residues. After removal of 4 bases from V and 12 bases from J, the junction contained 12 bases not matched to a gene. The CDR3 spells CASSSRTSGTGGQFF. The CDR3 nucleotides are TGTGCCAGCAGTTCCCGGACTAGCGGTACCGGTGGGCAGTTCTTC.

The rearrangement links TRBV20-1 to TRBJ2-4; D is uncertain. The CDR3 consists of 16 residues. Germline V gene sequence: CDR1 DFQATT, CDR2 SNEGSKA (reference sequence). The germline V and J ends were trimmed by 3 bases and 6 bases, with 21 bases remaining between them. The CDR3 sequence: CSARGWVRFDRNIQYF. The CDR3 nucleotides read TGCAGTGCTAGGGGGTGGGTTCGATTTGATAGAAACATTCAGTACTTC.

This clonotype was picked up a small number of times. This chain uses TRBV5-1 with TRBJ2-3; TRBD2 aligns across 14 bases. Germline loops: CDR1 SGHRS, CDR2 YFSETQ. This CDR3 has 17 amino acids. With 1 base clipped from V and 6 bases from J, the junction kept 7 bases outside the gene matches. CDR3 loop: CASSLTTSGGALDTQYF. The DNA of the CDR3 is TGCGCCAGCAGCTTGACGACTAGCGGGGGGGCCTTGGATACGCAGTATTTT.

This chain uses TRBV20-1 with TRBJ2-1; D uncertain. This CDR3 is 13 amino acids long. Germline V gene data show CDR1 as DFQATT and CDR2 as SNEGSKA (reference sequence). V dropped 0 bases and J dropped 3 bases, with 6 bases sitting between them. The CDR3 region is CSARDPSYNEQFF. CDR3 nucleotide sequence: TGCAGTGCTAGAGATCCGAGCTACAATGAGCAGTTCTTC.

Only a few counts were recorded for this clonotype. The rearrangement uses TRBV7-2 and TRBJ2-5, with TRBD1 identical over 10 bases. The ends lost 1 base at V and 7 bases at J; junction bases unmatched: 9. Germline V lookup: CDR1 SGHTA, CDR2 FQGNSA. The CDR3 has 16 amino acids. The CDR3 region has the DNA TGTGCCAGCAGCTTAGGGACAGGGGGGGTCCCGGGGACCCAGTACTTC. This sequence encodes CASSLGTGGVPGTQYF.

The CDR3 nucleotides are TGTGCCAGCAGCCAGGCCATACGACGGCAAGAGACCCAGTACTTC. Amino acid sequence: CASSQAIRRQETQYF. The chain carries TRBV7-2 and TRBJ2-5; D call uncertain. Germline V gene sequence: CDR1 SGHTA, CDR2 FQGNSA. This CDR3 spans 15 amino acids. Trimming stripped 5 bases from V and 2 bases from J, with 15 bases between.